Here is one T cell receptor (beta chain) with its context. This specimen comes from a study of blood T cell repertoires in COVID-19. Study as a whole: T cells, B-cell-depleted T cells, or PBMCs supplied cDNA or gDNA.

The authors' processing: By means of reference gene primer amplification, nucleated cell counts were estimated. The protocol was immunoSEQ multiplex PCR, while the TCRdb copy is restricted to in-frame clones and leaves out a portion. D and trimming come from the DNA, and the V and J calls and clone size come from that table. The table has more than 150,000 clones, about four fifths seen once. The J segment lost 5 bases and the V segment lost 2 bases, leaving 9 bases of the junction unmatched. Germline CDR1 and CDR2: KGHSH and LQKENI. The CDR3 is made up of 16 amino acids. This chain connects TRBV18 to TRBJ2-5; 9 bases agree with TRBD1. This TCR came from a man in his 60s with acute or convalescent COVID-19. The sample comprised peripheral blood. The CDR3 DNA reads as TGTGCCAGCTCACCAACTAGGACAGGGGATGGGGAGACCCAGTACTTC. Translated, it gives CASSPTRTGDGETQYF.